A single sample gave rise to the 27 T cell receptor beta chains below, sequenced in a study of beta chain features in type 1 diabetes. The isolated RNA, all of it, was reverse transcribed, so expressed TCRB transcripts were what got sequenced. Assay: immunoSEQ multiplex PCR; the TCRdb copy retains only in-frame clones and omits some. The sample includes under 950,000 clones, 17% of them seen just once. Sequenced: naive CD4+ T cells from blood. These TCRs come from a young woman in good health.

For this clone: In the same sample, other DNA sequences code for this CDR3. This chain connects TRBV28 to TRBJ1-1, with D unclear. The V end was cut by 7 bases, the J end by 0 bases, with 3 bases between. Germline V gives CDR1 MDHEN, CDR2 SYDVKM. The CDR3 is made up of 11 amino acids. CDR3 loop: CASILNTEAFF. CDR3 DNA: TGTGCCAGCATCTTGAACACTGAAGCTTTCTTT.

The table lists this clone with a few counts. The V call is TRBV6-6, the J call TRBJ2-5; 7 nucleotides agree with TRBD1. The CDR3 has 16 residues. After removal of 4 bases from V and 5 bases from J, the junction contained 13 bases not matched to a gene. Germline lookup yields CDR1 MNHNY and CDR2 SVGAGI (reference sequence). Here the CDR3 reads CASSSLGTAQGETQYF. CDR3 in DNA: TGTGCCAGCAGTTCCCTAGGGACAGCCCAAGGGGAGACCCAGTACTTC.

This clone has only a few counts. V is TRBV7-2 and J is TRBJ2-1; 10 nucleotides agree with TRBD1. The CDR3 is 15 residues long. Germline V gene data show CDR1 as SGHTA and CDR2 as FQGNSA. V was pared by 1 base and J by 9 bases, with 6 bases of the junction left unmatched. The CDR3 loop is CASSLGDRGRGEQFF. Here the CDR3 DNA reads TGTGCCAGCAGCTTAGGGGACAGGGGCCGTGGTGAGCAGTTCTTC.

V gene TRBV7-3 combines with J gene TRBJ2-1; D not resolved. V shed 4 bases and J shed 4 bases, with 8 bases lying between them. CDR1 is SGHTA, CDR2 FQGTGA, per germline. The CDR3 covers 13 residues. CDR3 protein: CASSSLVYNEQFF. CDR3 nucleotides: TGTGCCAGCAGCTCCCTAGTTTACAATGAGCAGTTCTTC.

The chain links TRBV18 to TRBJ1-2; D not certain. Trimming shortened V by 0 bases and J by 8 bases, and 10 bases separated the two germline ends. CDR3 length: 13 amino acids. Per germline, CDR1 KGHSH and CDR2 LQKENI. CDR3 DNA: TGTGCCAGCTCACCACCCCGGTCGGAGGGCTACACCTTC. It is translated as CASSPPRSEGYTF.

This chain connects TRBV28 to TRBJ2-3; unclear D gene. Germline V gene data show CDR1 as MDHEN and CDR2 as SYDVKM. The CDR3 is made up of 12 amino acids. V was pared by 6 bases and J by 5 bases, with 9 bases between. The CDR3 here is CASSLNQDTQYF. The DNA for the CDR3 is TGTGCCAGCAGCCTCAATCAAGATACGCAGTATTTT.

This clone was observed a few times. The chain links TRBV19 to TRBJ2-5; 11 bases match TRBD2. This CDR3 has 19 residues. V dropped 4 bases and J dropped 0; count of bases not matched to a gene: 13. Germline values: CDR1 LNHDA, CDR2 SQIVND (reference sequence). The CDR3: CASSKILRPLAGDQETQYF. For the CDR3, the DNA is TGTGCCAGTAGTAAAATACTGAGGCCACTAGCGGGAGACCAAGAGACCCAGTACTTC. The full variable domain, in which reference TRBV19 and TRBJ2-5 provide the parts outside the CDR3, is DGGITQSPKYLFRKEGQNVTLSCEQNLNHDAMYWYRQDPGQGLRLIYYSQIVNDFQKGDIAEGYSVSREKKESFPLTVTSAQKNPTAFYLCASSKILRPLAGDQETQYFGPGTRLLVL.

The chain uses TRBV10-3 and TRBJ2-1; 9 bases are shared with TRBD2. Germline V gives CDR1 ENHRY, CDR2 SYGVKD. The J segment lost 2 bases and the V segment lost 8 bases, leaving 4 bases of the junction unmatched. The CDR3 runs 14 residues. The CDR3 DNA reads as TGTGCCATCTTTAGCGGGAGCGCCTACAATGAGCAGTTCTTC. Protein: CAIFSGSAYNEQFF.

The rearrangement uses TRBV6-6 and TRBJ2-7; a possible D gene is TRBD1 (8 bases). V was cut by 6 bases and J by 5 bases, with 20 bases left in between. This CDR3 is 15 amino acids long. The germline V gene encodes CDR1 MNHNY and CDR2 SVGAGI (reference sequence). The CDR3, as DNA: TGTGCCAGCAGCCGAGACGGACAGGGAGGGAACGAGCAGTACTTC. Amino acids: CASSRDGQGGNEQYF.

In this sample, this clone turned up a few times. CDR3 sequence (DNA): TGTGCCAGCAGCTTAGAACTAGCGGTATCCTACGAGCAGTACTTC. This gives the protein CASSLELAVSYEQYF. The V gene is TRBV7-2, the J gene TRBJ2-7, with TRBD2 identical over 8 bases. The ends lost 1 base at V and 1 base at J; junction bases unmatched: 3. Germline V gives CDR1 SGHTA, CDR2 FQGNSA. CDR3 length: 15 residues. The full variable domain, with the rest looked up from reference TRBV7-2 and TRBJ2-7, is GAGVSQSPSNKVTEKGKDVELRCDPISGHTALYWYRQSLGQGLEFLIYFQGNSAPDKSGLPSDRFSAERTGGSVSTLTIQRTQQEDSAVYLCASSLELAVSYEQYFGPGTRLTVT.

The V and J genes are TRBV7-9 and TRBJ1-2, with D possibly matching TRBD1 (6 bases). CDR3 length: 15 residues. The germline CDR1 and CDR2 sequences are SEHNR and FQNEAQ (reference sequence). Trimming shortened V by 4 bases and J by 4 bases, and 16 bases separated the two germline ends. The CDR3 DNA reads TGTGCCAGCAGCTCTGGATGGGGGCTAAGCTATGGCTACACCTTC. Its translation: CASSSGWGLSYGYTF.

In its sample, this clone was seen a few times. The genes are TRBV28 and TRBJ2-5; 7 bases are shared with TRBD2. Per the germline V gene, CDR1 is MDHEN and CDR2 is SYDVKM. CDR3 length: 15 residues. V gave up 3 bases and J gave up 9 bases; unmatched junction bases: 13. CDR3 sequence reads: CASSFLGGWERSQYF. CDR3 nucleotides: TGTGCCAGCAGTTTTCTGGGAGGGTGGGAGAGATCCCAGTACTTC.

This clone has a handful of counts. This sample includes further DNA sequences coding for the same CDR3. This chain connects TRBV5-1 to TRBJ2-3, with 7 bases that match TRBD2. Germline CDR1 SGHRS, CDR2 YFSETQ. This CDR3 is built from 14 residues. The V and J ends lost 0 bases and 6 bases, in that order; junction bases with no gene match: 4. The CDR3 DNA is TGCGCCAGCAGCTTGGGACTAGCAGGTGATACGCAGTATTTT. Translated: CASSLGLAGDTQYF.

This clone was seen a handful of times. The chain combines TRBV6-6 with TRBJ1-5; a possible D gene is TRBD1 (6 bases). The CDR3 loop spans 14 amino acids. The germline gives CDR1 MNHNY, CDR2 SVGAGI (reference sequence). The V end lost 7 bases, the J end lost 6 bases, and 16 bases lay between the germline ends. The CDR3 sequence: CASTSNTGRQPQHF. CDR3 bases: TGTGCCAGCACTAGTAACACAGGGCGTCAGCCCCAGCATTTT.

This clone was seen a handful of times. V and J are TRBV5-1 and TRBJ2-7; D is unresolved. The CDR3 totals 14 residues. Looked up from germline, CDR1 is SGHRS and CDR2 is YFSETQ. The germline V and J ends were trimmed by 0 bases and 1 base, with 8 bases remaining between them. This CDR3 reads CASSLEGASYEQYF. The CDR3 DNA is TGCGCCAGCAGCTTGGAGGGCGCTTCCTACGAGCAGTACTTC. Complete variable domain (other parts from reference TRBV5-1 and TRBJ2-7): KAGVTQTPRYLIKTRGQQVTLSCSPISGHRSVSWYQQTPGQGLQFLFEYFSETQRNKGNFPGRFSGRQFSNSRSEMNVSTLELGDSALYLCASSLEGASYEQYFGPGTRLTVT.

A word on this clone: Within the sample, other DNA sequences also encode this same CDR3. The CDR3 region is CASSATGDSYEQYF. The CDR3 coding sequence is TGTGCCAGCAGCGCTACAGGGGATTCATACGAGCAGTACTTC. The rearrangement joins TRBV9 to TRBJ2-7; 7 nucleotides align to TRBD1. Germline V gene data show CDR1 as SGDLS and CDR2 as YYNGEE. The CDR3 is made up of 14 amino acids. Trimming removed 3 bases from V and 4 bases from J; junction bases left unmatched: 7.

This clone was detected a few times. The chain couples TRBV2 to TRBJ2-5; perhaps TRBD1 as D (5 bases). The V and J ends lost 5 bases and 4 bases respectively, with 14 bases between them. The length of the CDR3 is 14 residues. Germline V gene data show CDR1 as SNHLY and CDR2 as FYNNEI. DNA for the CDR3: TGTGCCAGCAGTCTACAGGCGCTGGGAGAGACCCAGTACTTC. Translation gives CASSLQALGETQYF.

CDR3 region: CASALYPGTSGVYEQFF. The CDR3, as DNA: TGTGCCAGCGCACTGTACCCCGGGACTAGCGGGGTTTATGAGCAGTTCTTC. The chain is built from TRBV5-4 and TRBJ2-1, with 13 nucleotides matching TRBD2. The CDR3 runs to 17 residues. Germline V lookup: CDR1 SGHNT, CDR2 YYREEE (reference sequence). The V gene end was trimmed by 7 bases and the J gene end by 8 bases; junction bases not matched to a gene: 15.

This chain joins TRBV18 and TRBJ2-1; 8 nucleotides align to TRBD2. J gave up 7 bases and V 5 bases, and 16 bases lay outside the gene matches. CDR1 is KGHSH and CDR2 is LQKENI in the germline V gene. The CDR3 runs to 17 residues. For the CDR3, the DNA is TGTGCCAGCTCAAATCTCGGCGGGACTAGACCTACAAATGAGCAGTTCTTC. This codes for CASSNLGGTRPTNEQFF.

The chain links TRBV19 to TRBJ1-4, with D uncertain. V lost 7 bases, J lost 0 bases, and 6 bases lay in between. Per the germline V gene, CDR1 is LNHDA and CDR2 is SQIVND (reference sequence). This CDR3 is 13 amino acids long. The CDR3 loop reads CASKDSTNEKLFF. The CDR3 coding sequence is TGTGCCAGTAAAGACTCAACTAATGAAAAACTGTTTTTT.

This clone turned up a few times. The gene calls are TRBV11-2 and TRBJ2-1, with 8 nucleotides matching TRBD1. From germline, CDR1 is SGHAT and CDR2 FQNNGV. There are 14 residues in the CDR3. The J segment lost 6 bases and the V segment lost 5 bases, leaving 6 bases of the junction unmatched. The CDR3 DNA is TGTGCCAGCAGCCCCCGGACAGGGCTCAATGAGCAGTTCTTC. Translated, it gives CASSPRTGLNEQFF.

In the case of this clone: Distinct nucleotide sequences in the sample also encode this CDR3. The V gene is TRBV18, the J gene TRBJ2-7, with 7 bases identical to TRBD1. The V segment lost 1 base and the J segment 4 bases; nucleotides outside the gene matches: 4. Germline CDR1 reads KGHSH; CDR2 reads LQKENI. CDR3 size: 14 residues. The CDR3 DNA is TGTGCCAGCTCACCACTGGGACAGCCTTACGAGCAGTACTTC. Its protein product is CASSPLGQPYEQYF.

The CDR3 here is CASTLSGPGYTF. In DNA form, the CDR3 reads TGTGCCAGCACCCTTTCGGGCCCCGGCTACACCTTC. The chain combines TRBV6-1 with TRBJ1-2; no reliable D call. The CDR3 spans 12 residues. The V gene lost 7 bases and the J gene lost 8 bases, with 14 bases spanning the gap. The germline V gene has CDR1 MNHNS and CDR2 SASEGT.

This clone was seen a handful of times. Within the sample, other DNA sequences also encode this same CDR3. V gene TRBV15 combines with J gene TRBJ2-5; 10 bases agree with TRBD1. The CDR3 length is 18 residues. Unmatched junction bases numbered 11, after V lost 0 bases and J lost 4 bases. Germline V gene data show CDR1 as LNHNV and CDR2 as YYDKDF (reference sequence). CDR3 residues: CATSRDLVRTGGGETQYF. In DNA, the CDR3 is TGTGCCACCAGCAGAGACTTAGTAAGGACAGGGGGTGGAGAGACCCAGTACTTC.

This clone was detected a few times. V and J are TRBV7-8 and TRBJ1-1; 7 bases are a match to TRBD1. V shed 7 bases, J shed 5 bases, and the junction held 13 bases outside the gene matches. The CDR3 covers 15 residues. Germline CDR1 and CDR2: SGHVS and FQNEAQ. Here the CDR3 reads CASTIRVGRGTEAFF. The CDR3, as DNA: TGTGCCAGCACCATCCGGGTAGGCAGGGGGACTGAAGCTTTCTTT.

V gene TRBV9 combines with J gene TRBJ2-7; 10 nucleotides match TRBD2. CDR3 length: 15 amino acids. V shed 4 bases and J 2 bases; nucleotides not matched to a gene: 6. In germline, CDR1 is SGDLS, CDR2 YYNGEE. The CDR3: CASSPRGTSAYEQYF. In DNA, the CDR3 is TGTGCCAGCAGCCCCCGGGGGACTAGCGCCTACGAGCAGTACTTC.

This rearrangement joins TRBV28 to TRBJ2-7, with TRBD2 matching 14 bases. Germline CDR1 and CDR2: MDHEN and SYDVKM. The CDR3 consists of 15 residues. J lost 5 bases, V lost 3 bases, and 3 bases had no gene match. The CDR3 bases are TGTGCCAGCAGTTTGTGGACTAGCGGGAGGAACGAGCAGTACTTC. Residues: CASSLWTSGRNEQYF.